The 21 T cell receptor beta chains below were found in one sample sequenced in a study of Tregs in tolerant kidney transplant recipients. Data came from immunoSEQ multiplex PCR; TCRdb stores just in-frame clones and leaves some out. The profile covers tens of thousands of clones, with roughly nine tenths appearing a single time and 0.7% taken by the ten largest. The sequenced sample consisted of Tregs from blood. Receptor source: a human donor in good health.

This clone was seen a few times. The chain recombines TRBV7-2 with TRBJ1-6; 11 bases are shared with TRBD1. CDR3 length equals 16 residues. Germline V gives CDR1 SGHTA, CDR2 FQGNSA. V was clipped by 6 bases and J by 8 bases; unmatched bases: 9. The CDR3: CASSLTGTGGYSPLHF. CDR3 bases: TGTGCCAGCAGTCTTACCGGGACAGGGGGTTATTCACCCCTCCACTTT.

The chain links TRBV5-1 to TRBJ2-1, with TRBD2 matching 15 bases. The junction had 7 bases not matched to a gene; V was cut back by 4 bases and J by 8 bases. Germline lookup yields CDR1 SGHRS and CDR2 YFSETQ. This CDR3 is 16 amino acids long. This chain's CDR3 is CASSPGLAGGFDEQFF. The CDR3 nucleotides read TGCGCCAGCAGCCCTGGACTAGCGGGAGGGTTTGATGAGCAGTTCTTC.

Of note for this clone: Distinct nucleotide sequences in the sample also encode this CDR3. This chain connects TRBV4-2 to TRBJ2-2; 13 bases are a match to TRBD2. Looked up from germline, CDR1 is LGHNA and CDR2 is YNFKEQ. CDR3 length: 17 residues. With V trimmed by 2 bases and J by 6 bases, 6 bases remained unmatched. The CDR3 sequence is CASSQSTSGGDSGELFF. CDR3 DNA sequence: TGTGCCAGCAGCCAAAGCACTAGCGGGGGGGACTCCGGGGAGCTGTTTTTT.

The V call is TRBV6-5, the J call TRBJ2-7; TRBD2 aligns across 8 bases. The V gene end was trimmed by 8 bases and the J gene end by 3 bases; junction bases not matched to a gene: 9. The CDR3 length is 14 residues. Germline V gives CDR1 MNHEY, CDR2 SVGAGI. CDR3 DNA sequence: TGTGCCAGCCGTCTTCGGGGACTAGGCTACGAGCAGTACTTC. Its translation: CASRLRGLGYEQYF.

V gene TRBV5-1 combines with J gene TRBJ2-2; the D call may be TRBD1 or TRBD2 (5 bases each). The CDR3 totals 17 residues. Looked up from germline, CDR1 is SGHRS and CDR2 is YFSETQ. V was cut by 7 bases and J by 5 bases, with 24 bases left in between. The CDR3 DNA reads as TGCGCCAGCGCTCCAGGTAGCGCCTGGGGACGGACCGGGGAGCTGTTTTTT. This codes for CASAPGSAWGRTGELFF.

CDR3 sequence: CSVSVMNTEAFF. The CDR3 bases are TGCAGCGTTAGTGTGATGAACACTGAAGCTTTCTTT. This chain links TRBV29-1 with TRBJ1-1; no clear D gene. CDR3 length: 12 amino acids. Germline V gives CDR1 SQVTM, CDR2 ANQGSEA. The V end lost 5 bases, the J end lost 0 bases, and 7 bases lay between the germline ends.

The CDR3 region is CASSYAIGQPQHF. The CDR3 region has the DNA TGTGCCAGCAGTTACGCGATTGGACAGCCCCAGCATTTT. This rearrangement joins TRBV6-6 to TRBJ1-5; D is uncertain. The germline V and J ends were trimmed by 2 bases and 7 bases, with 9 bases remaining between them. From germline, CDR1 is MNHNY and CDR2 SVGAGI (reference sequence). CDR3 length: 13 amino acids.

The J gene is TRBJ1-4, the V gene TRBV4-1; TRBD1 aligns across 9 bases. The CDR3 consists of 17 residues. Trimming at V came to 1 base and at J to 7 bases, leaving 10 bases not matched to a gene. Per the germline V gene, CDR1 is MGHRA and CDR2 is YSYEKL. Written as DNA, the CDR3 is TGCGCCAGCAGCCAAGGGGCAGGTTCGACAGGGGGTGAAAAACTGTTTTTT. Translated: CASSQGAGSTGGEKLFF.

This clone was seen a single time. CDR3: CASRRGEAKNIQYF. DNA for the CDR3: TGCGCCAGCAGGAGGGGGGAGGCCAAAAACATTCAGTACTTC. The chain employs TRBV5-1 and TRBJ2-4; D is tentatively TRBD1 or TRBD2 (6 bases each). The germline gives CDR1 SGHRS, CDR2 YFSETQ. The ends were cut back, 5 bases at V and 1 base at J, with 10 bases in the middle. This CDR3 has 14 amino acids.

For the CDR3, the DNA is TGCGCCAGCAGTGACTGGCGGGAGCAGTTCTTC. It encodes CASSDWREQFF. The chain uses TRBV10-2 and TRBJ2-1, with D hard to call. Trimming removed 3 bases from V and 10 bases from J, with 7 bases in between. The V gene's germline CDR1 is WSHSY and CDR2 SAAADI. The CDR3 spans 11 residues.

This sequence joins TRBV28 and TRBJ2-1; D is possibly TRBD2 (6 bases). V was pared by 6 bases and J by 0 bases, with 15 bases between. The CDR3 covers 16 residues. The V gene's germline CDR1 is MDHEN and CDR2 SYDVKM. The CDR3 coding sequence is TGTGCCAGCAGAACCGCTAGCGCTAGCTCCTACAATGAGCAGTTCTTC. As protein: CASRTASASSYNEQFF.

This sequence joins TRBV2 and TRBJ1-5; D call uncertain. The CDR3 extends over 15 amino acids. Per the germline V gene, CDR1 is SNHLY and CDR2 is FYNNEI. V lost 0 bases and J 1 base, leaving 7 bases between the germline ends. DNA for the CDR3: TGTGCCAGCAGTGAAGCGCTTCGCAGCAATCAGCCCCAGCATTTT. Protein product: CASSEALRSNQPQHF.

For this clone: At one end, the junction sequence differs from germline, possibly due to a read error. The chain uses TRBV18 and TRBJ1-4; possibly TRBD1 for D (6 bases). CDR1 is KGHSH and CDR2 is LQKENI in the germline V gene. The CDR3 consists of 13 residues. CDR3 sequence reads: CATSMGAEEKLFF. The CDR3 DNA reads as TGTGCCACCTCAATGGGGGCGGAGGAAAAACTGTTTTTT.

For this clone: This CDR3 is also generated by other DNA sequences in the sample. This chain uses TRBV29-1 with TRBJ2-3; the D is unclear. The length of the CDR3 is 13 residues. In germline, CDR1 is SQVTM, CDR2 ANQGSEA. With 2 bases removed from V and 2 bases from J, the gap between germline ends came to 8 bases. CDR3 in DNA: TGCAGCGTTGAAACGGGCCTCACAGATACGCAGTATTTT. Protein product: CSVETGLTDTQYF.

This clone was seen only once. The chain is built from TRBV7-8 and TRBJ1-1; D gene unclear. Trimming took 1 base from V and 0 from J, leaving 6 bases between them. Per the germline V gene, CDR1 is SGHVS and CDR2 is FQNEAQ. CDR3 length equals 14 residues. In DNA, the CDR3 is TGTGCCAGCAGCTTAGGACGGCTGAACACTGAAGCTTTCTTT. Translated, it gives CASSLGRLNTEAFF.

The chain couples TRBV5-1 to TRBJ2-3; possibly TRBD1 or TRBD2 for D (5 bases each). The CDR3 contains 14 residues. CDR1 and CDR2 from the germline V gene are SGHRS and YFSETQ. The ends were cut back, 4 bases at V and 2 bases at J, with 11 bases in the middle. CDR3 nucleotides: TGCGCCAGCAGCGTCGGGACCTCCACAGATACGCAGTATTTT. Residues: CASSVGTSTDTQYF.

V is TRBV6-5 and J is TRBJ2-7, with a weak D call TRBD2 (7 bases). Trimming pared 9 bases from V and 0 bases from J, leaving 12 bases between. This CDR3 region has 13 residues. Germline values: CDR1 MNHEY, CDR2 SVGAGI. The CDR3 nucleotides are TGTGCCAGGAGGGGGGGGCACTCCTACGAGCAGTACTTC. It specifies CARRGGHSYEQYF.

The rearrangement uses TRBV10-3 and TRBJ2-6; D remains ambiguous. Germline CDR1 reads ENHRY; CDR2 reads SYGVKD. The CDR3 consists of 13 residues. V was pared by 3 bases and J by 0 bases, with 0 bases between. The CDR3 region has the DNA TGTGCCATCAGTGACTCTGGGGCCAACGTCCTGACTTTC. This sequence encodes CAISDSGANVLTF.

The rearrangement links TRBV29-1 to TRBJ2-7, with 8 bases identical to TRBD1. Germline lookup yields CDR1 SQVTM and CDR2 ANQGSEA. V trimming: 4 bases; J trimming: 6 bases; junction bases outside the gene matches: 11. CDR3 length equals 14 residues. The CDR3 loop reads CSVGALPGGAEQYF. The CDR3 region has the DNA TGCAGCGTTGGGGCCTTGCCAGGGGGCGCCGAGCAGTACTTC.

The V gene is TRBV7-2, the J gene TRBJ1-1; D is unresolved. This CDR3 region has 13 residues. Germline V lookup: CDR1 SGHTA, CDR2 FQGNSA. V was cut by 2 bases and J by 0 bases, with 4 bases left in between. CDR3 protein: CASSLQVNTEAFF. For the CDR3, the DNA is TGTGCCAGCAGCTTACAGGTGAACACTGAAGCTTTCTTT.

The rearrangement uses TRBV2 and TRBJ2-7; D is possibly TRBD1 or TRBD2 (6 bases each). Trimming cost V 5 bases and J 2 bases, with 13 bases left between them. Germline lookup yields CDR1 SNHLY and CDR2 FYNNEI. This CDR3 contains 14 residues. The CDR3 nucleotides are TGTGCCAGCAGTTTCGGGGGCGCCCCCTACGAGCAGTACTTC. This codes for CASSFGGAPYEQYF.